The T cell receptor (beta chain) under discussion was sequenced for a study of CD8+ T cells in alopecia areata. Study results and caveats: Resident alphabeta T-cell populations of normal skin are likewise subject to sequencing in scalp samples.

Researchers took lesional scalp punch biopsies and peripheral blood from people who were alopecia areata patients. This clone was picked up a small number of times. Its matching antigen is unknown. RNA extraction and reverse transcription yielded cDNA as sequencing template. TCRdb keeps only in-frame clones here, not all; method: immunoSEQ multiplex PCR. The sample has 180,000 or so clones, 63% seen once. Trimming left V 6 bases short and J 4 bases short, with 18 bases between. Germline V gene lookup returns CDR1 SQVTM and CDR2 ANQGSEA. The CDR3 extends over 14 amino acids. The specimen comprised CD4+ T cells sorted from blood, sampled at week 0. This rearrangement joins TRBV29-1 to TRBJ1-2; possibly TRBD1 for D (6 bases). The receptor was derived from a human donor with alopecia areata. The CDR3 DNA reads TGCAGCGTGAATACAGGGTCCGGAGGCTATGGCTACACCTTC. It translates to CSVNTGSGGYGYTF.